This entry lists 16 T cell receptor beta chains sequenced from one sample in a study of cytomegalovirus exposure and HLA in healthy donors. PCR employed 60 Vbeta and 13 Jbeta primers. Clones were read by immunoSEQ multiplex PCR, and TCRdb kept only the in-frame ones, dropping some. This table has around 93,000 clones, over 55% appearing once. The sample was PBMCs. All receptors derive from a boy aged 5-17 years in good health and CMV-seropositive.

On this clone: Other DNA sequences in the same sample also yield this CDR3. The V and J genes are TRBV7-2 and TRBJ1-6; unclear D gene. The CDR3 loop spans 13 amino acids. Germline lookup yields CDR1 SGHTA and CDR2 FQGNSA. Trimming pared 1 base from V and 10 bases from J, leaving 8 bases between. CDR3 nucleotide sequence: TGTGCCAGCAGCTTAGAAGGAGGCTCACCCCTCCACTTT. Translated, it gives CASSLEGGSPLHF.

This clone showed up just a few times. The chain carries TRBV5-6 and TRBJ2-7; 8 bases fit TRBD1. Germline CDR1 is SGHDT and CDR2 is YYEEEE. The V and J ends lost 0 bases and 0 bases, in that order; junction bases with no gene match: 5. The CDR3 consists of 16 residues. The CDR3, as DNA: TGTGCCAGCAGCTTGGCGGACAGGGAGTTCTCCTACGAGCAGTACTTC. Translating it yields CASSLADREFSYEQYF. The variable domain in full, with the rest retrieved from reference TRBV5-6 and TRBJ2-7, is DAGVTQSPTHLIKTRGQQVTLRCSPKSGHDTVSWYQQALGQGPQFIFQYYEEEERQRGNFPDRFSGHQFPNYSSELNVNALLLGDSALYLCASSLADREFSYEQYFGPGTRLTVT.

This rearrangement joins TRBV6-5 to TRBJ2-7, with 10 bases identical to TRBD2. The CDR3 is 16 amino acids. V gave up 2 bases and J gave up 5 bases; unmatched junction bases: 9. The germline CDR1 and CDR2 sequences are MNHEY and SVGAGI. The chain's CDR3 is CASSYTLAGGLDEQYF. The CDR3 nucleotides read TGTGCCAGCAGTTACACCTTAGCGGGGGGTTTGGACGAGCAGTACTTC.

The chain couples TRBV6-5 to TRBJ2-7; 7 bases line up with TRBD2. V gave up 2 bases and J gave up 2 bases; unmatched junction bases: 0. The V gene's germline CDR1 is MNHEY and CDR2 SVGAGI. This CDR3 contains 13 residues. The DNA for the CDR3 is TGTGCCAGCAGTTACGGACTAGCCTACGAGCAGTACTTC. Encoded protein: CASSYGLAYEQYF.

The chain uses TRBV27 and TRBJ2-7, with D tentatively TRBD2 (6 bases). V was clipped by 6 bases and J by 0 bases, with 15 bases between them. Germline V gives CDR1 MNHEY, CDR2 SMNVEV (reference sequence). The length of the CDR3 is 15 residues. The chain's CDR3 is CASSRRLDSSYEQYF. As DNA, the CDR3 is TGTGCCAGCAGCCGTCGACTAGACAGCTCCTACGAGCAGTACTTC.

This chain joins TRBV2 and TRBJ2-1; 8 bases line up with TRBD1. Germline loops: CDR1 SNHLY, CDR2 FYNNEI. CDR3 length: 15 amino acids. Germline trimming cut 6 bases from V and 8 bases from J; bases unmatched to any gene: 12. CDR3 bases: TGTGCCAGCAGCCAACGGGACAGGAGGTTGGATGAGCAGTTCTTC. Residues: CASSQRDRRLDEQFF. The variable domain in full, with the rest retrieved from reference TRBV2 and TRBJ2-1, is EPEVTQTPSHQVTQMGQEVILRCVPISNHLYFYWYRQILGQKVEFLVSFYNNEISEKSEIFDDQFSVERPDGSNFTLKIRSTKLEDSAMYFCASSQRDRRLDEQFFGPGTRLTVL.

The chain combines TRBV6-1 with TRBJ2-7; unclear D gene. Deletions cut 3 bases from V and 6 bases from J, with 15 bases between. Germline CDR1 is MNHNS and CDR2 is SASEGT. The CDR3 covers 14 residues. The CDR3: CASSEGYGFGEQYF. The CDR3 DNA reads TGTGCCAGCAGTGAGGGTTACGGGTTCGGCGAGCAGTACTTC.

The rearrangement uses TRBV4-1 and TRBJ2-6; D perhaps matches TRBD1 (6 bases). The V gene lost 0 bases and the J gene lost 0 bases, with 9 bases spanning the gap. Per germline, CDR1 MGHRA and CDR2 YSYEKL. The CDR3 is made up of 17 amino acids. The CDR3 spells CASSQDRGSSGANVLTF. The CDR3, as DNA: TGCGCCAGCAGCCAAGACAGGGGCAGCTCTGGGGCCAACGTCCTGACTTTC.

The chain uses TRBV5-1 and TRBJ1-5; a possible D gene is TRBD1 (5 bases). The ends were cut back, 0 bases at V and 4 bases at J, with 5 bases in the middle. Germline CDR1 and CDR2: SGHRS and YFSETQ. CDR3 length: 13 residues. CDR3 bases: TGCGCCAGCAGCTTGGACAGGAATCAGCCCCAGCATTTT. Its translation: CASSLDRNQPQHF.

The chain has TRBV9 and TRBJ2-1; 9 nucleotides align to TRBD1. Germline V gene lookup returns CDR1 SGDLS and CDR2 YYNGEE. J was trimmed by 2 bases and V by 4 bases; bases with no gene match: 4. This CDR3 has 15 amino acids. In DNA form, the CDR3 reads TGTGCCAGCAGCCACGGGACAGGGACCTACAATGAGCAGTTCTTC. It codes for CASSHGTGTYNEQFF.

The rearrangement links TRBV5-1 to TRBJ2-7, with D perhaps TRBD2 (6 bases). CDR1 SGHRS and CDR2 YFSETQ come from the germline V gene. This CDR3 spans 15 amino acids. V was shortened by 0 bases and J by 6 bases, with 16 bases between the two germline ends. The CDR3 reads CASSLDLTSSREQYF. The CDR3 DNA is TGCGCCAGCAGCTTGGATCTGACTAGTAGTCGCGAGCAGTACTTC.

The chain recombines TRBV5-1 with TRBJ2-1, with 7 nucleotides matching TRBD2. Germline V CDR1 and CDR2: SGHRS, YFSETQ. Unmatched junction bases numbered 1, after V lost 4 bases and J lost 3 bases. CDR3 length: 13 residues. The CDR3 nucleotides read TGCGCCAGCAGCGGGGGGGGCTACAATGAGCAGTTCTTC. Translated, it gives CASSGGGYNEQFF.

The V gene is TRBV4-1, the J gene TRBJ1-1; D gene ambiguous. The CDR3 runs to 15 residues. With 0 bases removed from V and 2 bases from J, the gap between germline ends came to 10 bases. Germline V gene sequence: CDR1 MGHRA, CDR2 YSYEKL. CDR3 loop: CASSQDSNYNTEAFF. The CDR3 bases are TGCGCCAGCAGCCAAGATAGTAATTACAACACTGAAGCTTTCTTT.

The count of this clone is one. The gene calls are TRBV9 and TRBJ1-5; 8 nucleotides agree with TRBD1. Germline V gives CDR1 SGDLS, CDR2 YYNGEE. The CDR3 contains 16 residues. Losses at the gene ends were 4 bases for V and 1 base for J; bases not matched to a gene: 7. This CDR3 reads CASSNRTGLSNQPQHF. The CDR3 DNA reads TGTGCCAGCAGCAACCGGACAGGGTTGAGCAATCAGCCCCAGCATTTT.

In nucleotides, the CDR3 is TGTGCCAGCAGTCTGGACAGAGGCACTGAAGCTTTCTTT. Translating it yields CASSLDRGTEAFF. The V and J genes are TRBV6-1 and TRBJ1-1; D is possibly TRBD1 (6 bases). V shed 5 bases and J shed 4 bases, with 11 bases lying between them. The CDR3 length is 13 residues. Germline V gene sequence: CDR1 MNHNS, CDR2 SASEGT.

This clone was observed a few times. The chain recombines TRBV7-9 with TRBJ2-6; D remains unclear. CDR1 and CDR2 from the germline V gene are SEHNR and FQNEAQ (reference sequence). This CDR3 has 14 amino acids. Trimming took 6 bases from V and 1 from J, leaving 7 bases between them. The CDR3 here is CASSPPSGANVLTF. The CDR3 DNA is TGTGCCAGCAGTCCCCCTTCTGGGGCCAACGTCCTGACTTTC.